The clone carrying this T cell receptor (beta chain) was seen only a few times. Its specificity is not known. The record originates from a study of vaccination effects on CD4 cells after COVID-19. Study-wide points: Only a few convalescent patients and no early post-infection timepoints featured in the study.

The data were produced by immunoSEQ multiplex PCR, yet TCRdb's version contains in-frame clones alone and is incomplete. The table has 9,500 to 15,000 clones, more than 70% seen once. Ahead of sequencing, the ViraFEST assay grew antigen-specific CD4+ T cells using viral peptide pools. Culture lasted roughly 9 days before CD4+ T cell isolation. Subjects were given two BNT162b2 or mRNA-1273 vaccine doses. Peptides at roughly 10 ug/ml and IL-2 at 10 IU/ml were added to around 2 million PBMC per well. The TCR originated in a human donor who received a COVID-19 vaccine. Sequencing was performed on CD4+ T cells from PBMCs cultured with SARS-CoV-2 spike peptides, taken after COVID-19 vaccination.

CDR3 bases: TGCGCCAGCACTCCCGGGGGGGACACTGAAGCTTTCTTT. It is translated as CASTPGGDTEAFF. The rearrangement links TRBV4-1 to TRBJ1-1; D may be TRBD1 (5 bases). The CDR3 totals 13 residues. Germline V gives CDR1 MGHRA, CDR2 YSYEKL. Trimming shortened V by 7 bases and J by 3 bases, and 12 bases separated the two germline ends.